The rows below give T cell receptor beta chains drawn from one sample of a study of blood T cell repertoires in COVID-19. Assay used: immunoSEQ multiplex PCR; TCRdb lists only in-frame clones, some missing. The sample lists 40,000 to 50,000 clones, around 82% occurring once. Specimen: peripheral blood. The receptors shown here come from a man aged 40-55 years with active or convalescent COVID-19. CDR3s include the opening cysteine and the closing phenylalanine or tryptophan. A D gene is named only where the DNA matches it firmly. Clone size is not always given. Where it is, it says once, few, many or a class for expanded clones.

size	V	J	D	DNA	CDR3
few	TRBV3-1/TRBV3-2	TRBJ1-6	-	TGTGCCAGCAGCCGCCAATCAGGCTCCTATAATTCACCCCTCCACTTT	CASSRQSGSYNSPLHF
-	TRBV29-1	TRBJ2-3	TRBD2	TGCAGCGTTGAAGACGGGCTAGCGGGAGTTGCAGATACGCAGTATTTT	CSVEDGLAGVADTQYF
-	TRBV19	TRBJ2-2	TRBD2	TGTGCCAGTAGTACGCTGACTAGCGGGAGGGGGACCGGGGAGCTGTTTTTT	CASSTLTSGRGTGELFF
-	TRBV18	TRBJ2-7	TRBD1	TGTGCCAGCTCACCACGGGACAGCTCCTACGAGCAGTACTTC	CASSPRDSSYEQYF
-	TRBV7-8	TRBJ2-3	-	TGTGCCAGCAGCTTACGCGCAGGGGCCTTCACAGATACGCAGTATTTT	CASSLRAGAFTDTQYF
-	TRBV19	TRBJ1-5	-	TGTGCCAGTAAGGGACTGACGTTGAGGCAGCCCCAGCATTTT	CASKGLTLRQPQHF
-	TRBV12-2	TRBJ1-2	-	TGTGCAAGTCGCTTAGTCGGGACAGGGGATGGCTACACCTTC	CASRLVGTGDGYTF
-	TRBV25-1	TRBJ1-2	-	TGTGCCAGCAGTGAATATGGTGGAGATGGCTACACCTTC	CASSEYGGDGYTF
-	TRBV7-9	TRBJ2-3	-	TGTGCCAGCAGCTTGGGCGCGGGACGCACAGATACGCAGTATTTT	CASSLGAGRTDTQYF
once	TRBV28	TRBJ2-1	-	TGTGCCAGCCCTCCCCCGGAGGGTAATCGTGACAATGAGCAGTTCTTC	CASPPPEGNRDNEQFF
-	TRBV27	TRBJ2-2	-	TGTGCCAGCTGCCCGACATTTCCCCTGGCCGGGGAGCTGTTTTTT	CASCPTFPLAGELFF
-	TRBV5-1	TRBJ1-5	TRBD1	TGCGCCAGCAGCTTGGAGGGACAGAATCAGCCCCAGCATTTT	CASSLEGQNQPQHF
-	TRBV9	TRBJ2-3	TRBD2	TGTGCCAGCAGCGTCGGATTGGGGAGCGGGGAAGATACGCAGTATTTT	CASSVGLGSGEDTQYF
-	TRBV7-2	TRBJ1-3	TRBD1	TGTGCCAGCAGCTTACTTCTCCGACAGGGGGCAGGAAACACCATATATTTT	CASSLLLRQGAGNTIYF
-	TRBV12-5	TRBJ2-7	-	TGTGCTAGTGGTTTCGAGGGCCCCGAGCAGTACTTC	CASGFEGPEQYF
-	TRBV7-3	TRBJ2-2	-	TGTGCCAGCAGCACTCGTACCGGGGAGCTGTTTTTT	CASSTRTGELFF
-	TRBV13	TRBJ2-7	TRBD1	TGTGCCAGCAGCTCCGAACAGGGGGCCTACGAGCAGTACTTC	CASSSEQGAYEQYF
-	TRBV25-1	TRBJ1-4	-	TGTGCCAGCAGTGATCAGGGGTCTGAAAAACTGTTTTTT	CASSDQGSEKLFF
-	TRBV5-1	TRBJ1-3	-	TGCGCCAGCAGTTTTGACATTGCTGGAAACACCATATATTTT	CASSFDIAGNTIYF
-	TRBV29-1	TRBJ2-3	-	TGCAGCGTTGACTACGCCGGGGCAGATACGCAGTATTTT	CSVDYAGADTQYF
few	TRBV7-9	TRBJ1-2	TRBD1	TGTGCCAGCAGCTCCAGTCCCGGGACAGGGACAGCCTTC	CASSSSPGTGTAF
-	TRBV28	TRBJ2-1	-	TGTGCCAGCAGTTCCCCCGCGGGGCTTCCTGAGCAGTTCTTC	CASSSPAGLPEQFF
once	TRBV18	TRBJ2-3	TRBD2	TGTGCCAGCTCACCTACTAGCGCAGATACGCAGTATTTT	CASSPTSADTQYF
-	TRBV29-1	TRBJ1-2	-	TGCAGCGTGGAGCCCATGAACCGCTATGGCTACACCTTC	CSVEPMNRYGYTF
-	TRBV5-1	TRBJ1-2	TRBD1	TGCGCCAGCAGCCCGACAGGGAACTATGGCTACACCTTC	CASSPTGNYGYTF
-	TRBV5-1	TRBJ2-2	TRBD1	TGCGCCAGCAGCCTAGGGACAGGGAAAGCCACCGGGGAGCTGTTTTTT	CASSLGTGKATGELFF
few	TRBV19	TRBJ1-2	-	TGTGCCAGTAGTACGGGACAAGTGTTTGGCTACACCTTC	CASSTGQVFGYTF
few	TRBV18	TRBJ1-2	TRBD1	TGTGCCAGCTCATCGGACAGGGATGGCTACACCTTC	CASSSDRDGYTF
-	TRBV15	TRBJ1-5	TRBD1	TGTGCCACCAGCAGAGAAACAGGGGGGCTGGGGCCCCAGCATTTT	CATSRETGGLGPQHF
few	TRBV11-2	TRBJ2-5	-	TGTGCCAGCAGCTTATGGGGTGGGAGCCTAGAGACCCAGTACTTC	CASSLWGGSLETQYF
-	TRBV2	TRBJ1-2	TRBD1	TGTGCTTTACAGGGGAACTATGGCTACACCTTC	CALQGNYGYTF
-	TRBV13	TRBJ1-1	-	TGTGCCAGCAGGCCTATTCTCACTGAAGCTTTCTTT	CASRPILTEAFF
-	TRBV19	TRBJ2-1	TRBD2	TGTGCCAGTAGTATCGGGACTAGCGGGAGCCATGAGCAGTTCTTC	CASSIGTSGSHEQFF
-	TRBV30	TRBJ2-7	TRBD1	TGTGCCTGGGAGAAGCAGGGGGTCCCCTACTACGAGCAGTACTTC	CAWEKQGVPYYEQYF
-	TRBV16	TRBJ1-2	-	TGTGCCAGCAGCCAATTCAACGGGGGGGCCCAGATCTATGGCTACACCTTC	CASSQFNGGAQIYGYTF
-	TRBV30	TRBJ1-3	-	TGTGCCTGGAGTGTCACTGTCGTGAACACCATATATTTT	CAWSVTVVNTIYF
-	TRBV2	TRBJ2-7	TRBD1	TGTGCCAGCAGTGCCAGACAGGGGCCCGCCGAGCAGTACTTC	CASSARQGPAEQYF
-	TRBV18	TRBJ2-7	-	TGTGCCAGCTCACCACCGACATTGAACGAGCAGTACTTC	CASSPPTLNEQYF
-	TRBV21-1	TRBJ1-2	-	TGTGCCAGCTTGCAAGATAAACGGGGGGCCCGGCGGCCCTGGTCCGACAAGACAAACTATGGCTACACCTTC	CASLQDKRGARRPWSDKTNYGYTF
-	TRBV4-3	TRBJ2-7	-	TGCGCCAGCAGCCAAGATGTGGGCTCCGGGAACGAGCAGTACTTC	CASSQDVGSGNEQYF
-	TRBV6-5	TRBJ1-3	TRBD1	TGTGCCAGCAGTCCGACAGGGGGCTTTGGAAACACCATATATTTT	CASSPTGGFGNTIYF
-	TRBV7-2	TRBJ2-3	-	TGTGCCAGCAGCTTAACTGCTCCTAGCACAGATACGCAGTATTTT	CASSLTAPSTDTQYF
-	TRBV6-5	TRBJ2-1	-	TGTGCCAGCAGATTAGCCGCCGATGAGCAGTTCTTC	CASRLAADEQFF
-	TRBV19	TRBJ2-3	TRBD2	TGTGCCAGTAAACGGGGGGTGGGCACAGATACGCAGTATTTT	CASKRGVGTDTQYF
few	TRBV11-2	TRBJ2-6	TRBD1	TGTGCCAGCAGGTCCGTCAGGGGGTCTGGGGCCAACGTCCTGACTTTC	CASRSVRGSGANVLTF
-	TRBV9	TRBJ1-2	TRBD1	TGTGCCAGCAGCGTCGGGACAGGGCGGTCCAACTATGGCTACACCTTC	CASSVGTGRSNYGYTF
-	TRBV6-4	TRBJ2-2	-	TGTGCCAGCAGTGACCGCGGGGCTGGAACCGGGGAGCTGTTTTTT	CASSDRGAGTGELFF
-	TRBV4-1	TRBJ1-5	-	TGCGCCAGCAGCCAAGACAACAATCAGCCCCAGCATTTT	CASSQDNNQPQHF
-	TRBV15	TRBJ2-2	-	TGTGCCACCAGCACTGGGCTCACCGGGGAGCTGTTTTTT	CATSTGLTGELFF
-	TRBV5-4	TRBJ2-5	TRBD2	TGTGCCAGCAGCTTAGCGGGAGGGGTCCAAGAGACCCAGTACTTC	CASSLAGGVQETQYF
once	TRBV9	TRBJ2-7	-	TGTGCCAGCAGCGTAGGTTCGGGGATCTTCTACGAGCAGTACTTC	CASSVGSGIFYEQYF
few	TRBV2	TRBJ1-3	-	TGTGCCAGCAGTGTCTCGGGGGTAGGGGGAAACACCATATATTTT	CASSVSGVGGNTIYF
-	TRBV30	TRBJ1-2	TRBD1	TGTGCCTGGGCTCGGGACAGACCCTATGGCTACACCTTC	CAWARDRPYGYTF
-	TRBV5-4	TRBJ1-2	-	TGTGCCAGCAGCTTGGAGAGAGGGTTAGGCTACACCTTC	CASSLERGLGYTF
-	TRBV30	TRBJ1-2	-	TGTGCCTGGAGCGGTTTACCGGGACTCAACTATGGCTACACCTTC	CAWSGLPGLNYGYTF